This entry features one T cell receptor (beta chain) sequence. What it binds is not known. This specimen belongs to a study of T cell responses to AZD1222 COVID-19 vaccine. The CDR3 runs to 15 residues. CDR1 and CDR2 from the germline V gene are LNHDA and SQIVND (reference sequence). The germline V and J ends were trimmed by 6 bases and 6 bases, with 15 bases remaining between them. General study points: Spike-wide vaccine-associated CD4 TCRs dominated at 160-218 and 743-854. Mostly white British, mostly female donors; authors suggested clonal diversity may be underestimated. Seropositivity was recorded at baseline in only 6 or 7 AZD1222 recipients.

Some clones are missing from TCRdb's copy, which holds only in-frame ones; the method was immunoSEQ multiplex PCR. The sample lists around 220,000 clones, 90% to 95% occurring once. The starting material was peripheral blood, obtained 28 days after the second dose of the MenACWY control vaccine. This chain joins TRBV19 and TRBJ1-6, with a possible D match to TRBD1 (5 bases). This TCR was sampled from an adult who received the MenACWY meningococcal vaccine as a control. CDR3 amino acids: CASRLAGDSNSPLHF. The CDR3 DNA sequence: TGTGCCAGTAGGCTCGCGGGGGACTCTAATTCACCCCTCCACTTT.